What follows is one T cell receptor beta chain and its context. The antigen is undetermined. These data come from a study of cytomegalovirus exposure and HLA in healthy donors. General study findings and limits: TRBV6-2, TRBV6-3 and some other V segments were unresolvable in 87-base-pair reads.

The PCR had 60 Vbeta and 13 Jbeta primers. Sequencing used immunoSEQ multiplex PCR; TCRdb keeps in-frame clones, though not all of them. The sample data list about 35,000 clones. Trimming left V 0 bases short and J 3 bases short, with 23 bases between. This CDR3 is built from 19 residues. CDR1 is SGHVS, CDR2 FQNEAQ, per germline. The sequenced material came from PBMCs. The rearrangement uses TRBV7-8 and TRBJ1-2; D unclear. The source of this sequence is a woman aged 40 to 50 in good health and CMV-seropositive. CDR3 DNA: TGTGCCAGCAGCTTAGCTCCTCCGGAGGGAAGGCGGCGTTACTATGGCTACACCTTC. This gives the protein CASSLAPPEGRRRYYGYTF.